The 11 T cell receptor beta chains below come from one sample, sequenced in a study of post-analysis software for immune sequencing data. Study conclusions and caveats: TRBV5-6, TRBV5-1 and TRBV20-1 were among several TRBV segments more frequent in patients than controls.

Their recognized antigens are unknown. Tagging with unique molecular identifiers was a feature of the TCR beta cDNA libraries. Each CDR3 protein is one row after TCRdb ran MiXCR on the PCR reads. The profile shows 800,000 to 950,000 distinct CDR3 sequences, approximately 53% of them singletons. The sample was blood. These receptors all stem from a girl aged 5-17 years with multiple sclerosis.

V is TRBV6-5 and J is TRBJ1-1; 7 positions match TRBD1. The trim removed 0 bases at V and 0 bases at J, leaving 19 bases unmatched. CDR3 length: 21 residues. Germline assignment: CDR1 MNHEY and CDR2 SVGAGI. The CDR3 spells CASSYSNRGGSPHRVNTEAFF. The CDR3 nucleotides are TGTGCCAGCAGTTACTCGAACAGGGGAGGCTCACCACATAGGGTGAACACTGAAGCTTTCTTT.

The rearrangement uses TRBV7-2 and TRBJ1-5; the D is unclear. In germline, CDR1 is SGHTA, CDR2 FQGNSA. The CDR3 totals 14 residues. V was clipped by 0 bases and J by 5 bases, with 8 bases between them. CDR3 protein: CASSLAVRDQPQHF. For the CDR3, the DNA is TGTGCCAGCAGCTTAGCGGTCAGAGATCAGCCCCAGCATTTT. Drawing the rest from reference TRBV7-2 and TRBJ1-5, the complete variable domain is GAGVSQSPSNKVTEKGKDVELRCDPISGHTALYWYRQSLGQGLEFLIYFQGNSAPDKSGLPSDRFSAERTGGSVSTLTIQRTQQEDSAVYLCASSLAVRDQPQHFGDGTRLSIL.

This clonotype was counted between two and nine times. The CDR3 coding sequence is TGTGCCAGCAGTCCCCCGGGACTAGCTGCGTACAATGAGCAGTTCTTC. It specifies CASSPPGLAAYNEQFF. This sequence joins TRBV12-3 or TRBV12-4 and TRBJ2-1, with 9 positions matching TRBD2. J lost 4 bases, V lost 5 bases, and 9 bases had no gene match. This CDR3 has 16 amino acids.

The chain's CDR3 is CASSLRAPASSYNEQFF. The DNA of the CDR3 is TGTGCCAGCAGCCTTAGGGCTCCTGCGAGCTCCTACAATGAGCAGTTCTTC. This chain joins TRBV7-9 and TRBJ2-1; D unclear. This CDR3 contains 17 residues. Germline CDR1 SEHNR, CDR2 FQNEAQ (reference sequence). Trimming stripped 5 bases from V and 0 bases from J, with 17 bases between.

The J gene is TRBJ1-1, the V gene TRBV5-1; TRBD1 agrees at 7 bases. The J segment lost 4 bases and the V segment lost 1 base, leaving 4 bases of the junction unmatched. CDR1 and CDR2 (germline): SGHRS, YFSETQ. The CDR3 has 14 amino acids. The CDR3 bases are TGCGCCAGCAGCTTGACCAGGGGGTCCACTGAAGCTTTCTTT. Residues: CASSLTRGSTEAFF.

V usage is TRBV6-5 and J usage is TRBJ1-1; D uncertain. The CDR3 is 14 residues long. Trimming cost V 6 bases and J 3 bases, with 14 bases left between them. Germline CDR1 reads MNHEY; CDR2 reads SVGAGI. The CDR3 coding sequence is TGTGCCAGCAGCCCAGTAATCCGAGACACTGAAGCTTTCTTT. It yields the protein CASSPVIRDTEAFF.

The chain couples TRBV20-1 to TRBJ1-1; tentative D call: TRBD1 (5 bases). This CDR3 has 13 residues. Germline CDR1 reads DFQATT; CDR2 reads SNEGSKA (reference sequence). Deletions cut 0 bases from V and 10 bases from J, with 15 bases between. DNA for the CDR3: TGCAGTGCTAGAGAGGTTGGGGGTTTCGGAGCTTTCTTT. It specifies CSAREVGGFGAFF.

This chain joins TRBV6-5 and TRBJ1-1; D ambiguous. The CDR3 is 13 residues long. The germline V gene has CDR1 MNHEY and CDR2 SVGAGI. V was cut by 6 bases and J by 4 bases, with 12 bases left in between. CDR3 loop: CASSSTVFTEAFF. Written as DNA, the CDR3 is TGTGCCAGCAGCTCCACCGTTTTCACTGAAGCTTTCTTT.

The chain combines TRBV7-2 with TRBJ1-1; no clear D gene. V lost 2 bases, J lost 3 bases, and 7 bases lay in between. This CDR3 is 13 amino acids long. The germline gives CDR1 SGHTA, CDR2 FQGNSA. The CDR3 DNA follows: TGTGCCAGCAGCTTAAACCCCGACACTGAAGCTTTCTTT. Amino acids: CASSLNPDTEAFF.

This clonotype was counted a few times. This chain joins TRBV3-1 and TRBJ2-1, with TRBD1 matching 7 bases. The germline CDR1 and CDR2 sequences are LGHDT and YNNKEL (reference sequence). V lost 4 bases and J lost 0; bases outside the gene matches: 6. This CDR3 spans 16 amino acids. In DNA form, the CDR3 reads TGTGCCAGCAGCCCCCTCAGGGGGAGCTCCTACAATGAGCAGTTCTTC. It encodes CASSPLRGSSYNEQFF.

This clonotype appeared a single time. The CDR3 sequence is CASSMGLAALYEQYF. The CDR3 DNA is TGTGCCAGTAGTATGGGACTAGCGGCACTCTACGAGCAGTACTTC. The chain couples TRBV19 to TRBJ2-7, with 11 positions matching TRBD2. CDR3 length: 15 amino acids. The V gene end was trimmed by 3 bases and the J gene end by 3 bases; junction bases not matched to a gene: 4. Germline V lookup: CDR1 LNHDA, CDR2 SQIVND (reference sequence).